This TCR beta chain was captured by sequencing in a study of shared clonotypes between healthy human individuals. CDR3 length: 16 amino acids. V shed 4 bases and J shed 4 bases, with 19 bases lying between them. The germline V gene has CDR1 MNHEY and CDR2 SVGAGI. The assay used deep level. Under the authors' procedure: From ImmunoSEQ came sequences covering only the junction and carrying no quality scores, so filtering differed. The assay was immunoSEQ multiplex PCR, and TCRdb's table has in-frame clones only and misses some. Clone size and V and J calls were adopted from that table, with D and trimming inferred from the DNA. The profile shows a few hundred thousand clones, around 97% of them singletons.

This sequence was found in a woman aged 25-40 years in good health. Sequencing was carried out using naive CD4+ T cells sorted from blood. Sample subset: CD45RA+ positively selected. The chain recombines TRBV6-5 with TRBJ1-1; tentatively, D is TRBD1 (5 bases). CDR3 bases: TGTGCCAGCAGTTCTGATTTCCGGGACGTCACCACTGAAGCTTTCTTT. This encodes CASSSDFRDVTTEAFF.